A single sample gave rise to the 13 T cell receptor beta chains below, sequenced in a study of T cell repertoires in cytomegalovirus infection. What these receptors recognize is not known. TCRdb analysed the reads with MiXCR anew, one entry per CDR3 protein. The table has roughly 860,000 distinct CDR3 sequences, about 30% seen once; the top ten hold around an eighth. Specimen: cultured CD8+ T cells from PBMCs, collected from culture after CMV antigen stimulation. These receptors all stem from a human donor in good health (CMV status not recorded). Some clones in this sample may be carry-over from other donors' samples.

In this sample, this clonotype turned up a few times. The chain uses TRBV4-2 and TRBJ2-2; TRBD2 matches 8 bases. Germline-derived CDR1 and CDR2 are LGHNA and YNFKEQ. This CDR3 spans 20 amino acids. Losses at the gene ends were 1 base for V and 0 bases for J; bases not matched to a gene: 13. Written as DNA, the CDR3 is TGTGCCAGCAGCCAAGGGGGCAGCCGGGGGGGCCTCCCGAACACCGGGGAGCTGTTTTTT. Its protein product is CASSQGGSRGGLPNTGELFF.

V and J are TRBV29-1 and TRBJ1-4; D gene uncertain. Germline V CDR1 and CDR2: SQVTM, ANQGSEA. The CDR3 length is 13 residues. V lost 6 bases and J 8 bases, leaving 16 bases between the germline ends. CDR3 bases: TGCAGCGTACCAGCCGGGCCAGGAGAAAAACTGTTTTTT. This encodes CSVPAGPGEKLFF.

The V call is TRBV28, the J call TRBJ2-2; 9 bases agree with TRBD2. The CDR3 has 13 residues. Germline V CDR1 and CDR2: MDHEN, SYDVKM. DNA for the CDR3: TGTGGGGCGGGGGGGCCGGGCACCGGGGAGCTGTTTTTT. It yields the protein CGAGGPGTGELFF.

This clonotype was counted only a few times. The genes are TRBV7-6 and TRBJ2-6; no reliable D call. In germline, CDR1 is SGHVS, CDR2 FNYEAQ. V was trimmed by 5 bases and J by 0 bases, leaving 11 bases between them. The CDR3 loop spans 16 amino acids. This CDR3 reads CASSPHIDSGANVLTF. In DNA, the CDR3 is TGTGCCAGCAGCCCCCACATAGACTCTGGGGCCAACGTCCTGACTTTC.

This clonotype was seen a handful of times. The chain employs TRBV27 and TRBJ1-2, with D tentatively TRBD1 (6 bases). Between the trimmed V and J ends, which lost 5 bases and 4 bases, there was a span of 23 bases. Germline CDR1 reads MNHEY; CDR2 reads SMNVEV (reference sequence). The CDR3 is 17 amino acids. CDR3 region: CASSPLLIGGGGYGYTF. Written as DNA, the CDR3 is TGTGCCAGCAGTCCGCTCTTAATTGGGGGCGGCGGCTATGGCTACACCTTC.

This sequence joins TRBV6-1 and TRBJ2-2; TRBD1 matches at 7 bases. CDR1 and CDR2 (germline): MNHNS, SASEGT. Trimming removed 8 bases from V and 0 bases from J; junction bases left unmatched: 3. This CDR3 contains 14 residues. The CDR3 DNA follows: TGTGCCAGCCAACAGGGGCCGAACACCGGGGAGCTGTTTTTT. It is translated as CASQQGPNTGELFF.

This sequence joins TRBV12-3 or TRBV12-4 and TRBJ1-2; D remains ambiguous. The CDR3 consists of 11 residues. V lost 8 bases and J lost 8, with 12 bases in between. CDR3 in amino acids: CASERVSGYTF. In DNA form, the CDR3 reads TGTGCCAGCGAGAGGGTTAGCGGCTACACCTTC.

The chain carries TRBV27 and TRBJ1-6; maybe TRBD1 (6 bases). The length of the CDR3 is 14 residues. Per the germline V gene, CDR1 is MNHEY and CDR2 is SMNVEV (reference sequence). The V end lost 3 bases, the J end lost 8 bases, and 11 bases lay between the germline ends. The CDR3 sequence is CASSFGGAHSPLHF. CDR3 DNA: TGTGCCAGCAGTTTTGGGGGGGCCCATTCACCCCTCCACTTT.

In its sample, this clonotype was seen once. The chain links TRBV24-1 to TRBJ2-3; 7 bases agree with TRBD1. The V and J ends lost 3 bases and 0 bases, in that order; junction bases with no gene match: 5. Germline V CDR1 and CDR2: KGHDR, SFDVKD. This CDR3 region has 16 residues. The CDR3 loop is CATSDGTATSTDTQYF. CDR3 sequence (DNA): TGTGCCACCAGTGATGGGACAGCCACTAGCACAGATACGCAGTATTTT.

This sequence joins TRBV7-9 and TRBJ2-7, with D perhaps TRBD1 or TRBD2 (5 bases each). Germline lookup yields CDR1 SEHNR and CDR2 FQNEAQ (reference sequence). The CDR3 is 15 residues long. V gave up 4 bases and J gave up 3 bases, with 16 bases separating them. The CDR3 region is CASSSDRDPGYEQYV. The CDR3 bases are TGTGCCAGCAGCTCAGACCGGGACCCTGGCTACGAGCAGTACGTC.

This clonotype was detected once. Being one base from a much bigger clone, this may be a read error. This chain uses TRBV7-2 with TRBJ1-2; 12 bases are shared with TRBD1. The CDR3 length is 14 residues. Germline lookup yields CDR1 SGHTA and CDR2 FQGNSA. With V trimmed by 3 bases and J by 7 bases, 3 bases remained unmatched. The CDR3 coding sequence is TGTACCAGCAGCTTGGGACAGGGGGCAGGTGGCTACACCTTC. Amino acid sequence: CTSSLGQGAGGYTF.

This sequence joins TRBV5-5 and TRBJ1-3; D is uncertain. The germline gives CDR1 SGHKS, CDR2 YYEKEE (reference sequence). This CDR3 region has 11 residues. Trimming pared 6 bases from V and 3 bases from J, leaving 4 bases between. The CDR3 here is CASIIGNTIYF. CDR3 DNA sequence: TGTGCCAGCATCATTGGAAACACCATATATTTT.

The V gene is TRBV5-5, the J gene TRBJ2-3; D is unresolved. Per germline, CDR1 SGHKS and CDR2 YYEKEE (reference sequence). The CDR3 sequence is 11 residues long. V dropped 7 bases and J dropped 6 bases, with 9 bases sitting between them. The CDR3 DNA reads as TGTGCCAGCGGTCAAAGGGATACGCAGTATTTT. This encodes CASGQRDTQYF.